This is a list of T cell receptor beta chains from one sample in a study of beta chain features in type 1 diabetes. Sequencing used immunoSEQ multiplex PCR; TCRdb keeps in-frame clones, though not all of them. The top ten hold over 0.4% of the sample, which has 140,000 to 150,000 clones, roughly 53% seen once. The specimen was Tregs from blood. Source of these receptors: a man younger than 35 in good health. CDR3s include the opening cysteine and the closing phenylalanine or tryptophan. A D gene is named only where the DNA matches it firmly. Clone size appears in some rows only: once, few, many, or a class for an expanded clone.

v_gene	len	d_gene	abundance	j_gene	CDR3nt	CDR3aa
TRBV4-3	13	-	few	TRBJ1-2	TGCGCCAGCAGCCAAGGAACAAACTATGGCTACACCTTC	CASSQGTNYGYTF
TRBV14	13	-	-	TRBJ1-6	TGTGCCAGCGCGAGCTCCTATAATTCACCCCTCCACTTT	CASASSYNSPLHF
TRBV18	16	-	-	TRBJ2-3	TGTGCCAGCTCACCATTTGGCAGTATGCGCACAGATACGCAGTATTTT	CASSPFGSMRTDTQYF
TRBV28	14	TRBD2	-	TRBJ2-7	TGTGCCAGCAGTTTGGGGACTAGCGGTTACGAGCAGTACTTC	CASSLGTSGYEQYF
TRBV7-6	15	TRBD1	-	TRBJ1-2	TGTGCCAGCAGCTCGGGACAGGGAAGGGGCGGTGGCTACACCTTC	CASSSGQGRGGGYTF
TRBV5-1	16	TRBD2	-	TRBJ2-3	TGCGCCAGCAGCCCTGGACTAGCGGGGGGCACAGATACGCAGTATTTT	CASSPGLAGGTDTQYF
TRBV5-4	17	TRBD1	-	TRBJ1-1	TGTGCCAGCAGCTTGGGGTTTAACAGGGGCCCGGACACTGAAGCTTTCTTT	CASSLGFNRGPDTEAFF
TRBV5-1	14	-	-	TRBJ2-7	TGCGCCAGCAACAAAGGGGTTAACTCCTACGAGCAGTACTTC	CASNKGVNSYEQYF
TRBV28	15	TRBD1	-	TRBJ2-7	TGTGCCAGCAGTTCCGGTACAGGGGGAAACTACGAGCAGTACTTC	CASSSGTGGNYEQYF
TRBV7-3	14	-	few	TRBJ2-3	TGTGCCAGCAGCTTTATCCCGTCCACAGATACGCAGTATTTT	CASSFIPSTDTQYF
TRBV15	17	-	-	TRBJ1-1	TGTGCCACCAGCAGAGGTCCCCGCGGGGGGCGCGGAGATGAAGCTTTCTTT	CATSRGPRGGRGDEAFF
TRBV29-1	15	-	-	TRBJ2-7	TGCAGCGTTGAAACCCCCAGATGGAGTAGCCACGAGCAGTACTTC	CSVETPRWSSHEQYF
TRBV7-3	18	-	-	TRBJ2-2	TGTGCCAGCAGCTCATATATGGTCGGACAGACGAACACCGGGGAGCTGTTTTTT	CASSSYMVGQTNTGELFF
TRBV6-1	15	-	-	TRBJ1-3	TGTGCCAGCAGCCCCAGGGCCCGCTCTGGAAACACCATATATTTT	CASSPRARSGNTIYF
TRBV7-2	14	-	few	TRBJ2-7	TGTGCCAGCAGCCAGGGCCCCGGAACCGGCGAGCAGTACTTC	CASSQGPGTGEQYF
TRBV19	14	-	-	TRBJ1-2	TGTGCCAGTAGGCCGCAGGGGATTAACTATGGCTACACCTTC	CASRPQGINYGYTF
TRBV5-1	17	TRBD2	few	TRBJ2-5	TGCGCCAGCAGCTTGAAGATGTTTAGCGGGGCACAAGAGACCCAGTACTTC	CASSLKMFSGAQETQYF
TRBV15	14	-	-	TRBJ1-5	TGTGCCACCAGCAGAGATGGGGCGGATCAGCCCCAGCATTTT	CATSRDGADQPQHF
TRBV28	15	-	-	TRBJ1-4	TGTGCCAGCAGGGTAGGGGGATTAAGTAATGAAAAACTGTTTTTT	CASRVGGLSNEKLFF
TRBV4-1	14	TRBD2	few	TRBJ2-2	TGCGCCAGCCAGCGGGGGGGCGGCACCGGGGAGCTGTTTTTT	CASQRGGGTGELFF
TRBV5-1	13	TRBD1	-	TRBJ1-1	TGCGCCAGCGGGATGGACAGGCGCACTGAAGCTTTCTTT	CASGMDRRTEAFF
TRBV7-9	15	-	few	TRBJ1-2	TGTGCCAGCAGCTTGGGCGATGGGCCTTTTCATGGCTACACCTTC	CASSLGDGPFHGYTF
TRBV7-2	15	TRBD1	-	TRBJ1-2	TGTGCCAGCAGCCAAGAGACAGGGAAGCTTTATGGCTACACCTTC	CASSQETGKLYGYTF
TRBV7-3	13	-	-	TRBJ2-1	TGTGCCAGCAGCCCTCCCGCCCGGGATGAGCAGTTCTTC	CASSPPARDEQFF
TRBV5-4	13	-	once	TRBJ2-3	TGTGCCAGCAGCTTGGCCTCCGGAGATACGCAGTATTTT	CASSLASGDTQYF
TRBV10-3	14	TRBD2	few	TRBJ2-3	TGTGCCATCAATCCGCGGGAGGGCACAGATACGCAGTATTTT	CAINPREGTDTQYF
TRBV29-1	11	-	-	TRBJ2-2	TGCAGCGTTTTACGCGCCGGGGAGCTGTTTTTT	CSVLRAGELFF
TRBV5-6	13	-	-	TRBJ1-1	TGTGCCAGCAGCTGGGGGCCGCACACTGAAGCTTTCTTT	CASSWGPHTEAFF
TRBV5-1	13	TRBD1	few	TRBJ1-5	TGCGCCAGCCAAGGGACAGACAATCAGCCCCAGCATTTT	CASQGTDNQPQHF
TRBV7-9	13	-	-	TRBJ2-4	TGTGCCAGCAGCGGGGCGGACATCCACATTCAGTACTTC	CASSGADIHIQYF
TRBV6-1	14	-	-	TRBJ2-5	TGTGCCAGCAGTGACAGGGCCCTCCAAGAGACCCAGTACTTC	CASSDRALQETQYF
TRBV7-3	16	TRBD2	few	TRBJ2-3	TGTGCCAGCAGCTCGACCACTAGCGGGGCTGCAGATACGCAGTATTTT	CASSSTTSGAADTQYF
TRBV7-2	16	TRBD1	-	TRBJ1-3	TGTGCCAGCAGCTTTCGGGACAGGGCCTCTGGAAACACCATATATTTT	CASSFRDRASGNTIYF
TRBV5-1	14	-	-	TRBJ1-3	TGCGCCAGCAGGGACATCCGTCTCGGAAACACCATATATTTT	CASRDIRLGNTIYF
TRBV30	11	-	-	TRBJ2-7	TGTGCCTGGAAGGGGGCCTACGAGCAGTACTTC	CAWKGAYEQYF
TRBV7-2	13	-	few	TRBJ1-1	TGTGCCAGCAGCCCTGGTAGGAACACTGAAGCTTTCTTT	CASSPGRNTEAFF
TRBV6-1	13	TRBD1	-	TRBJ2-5	TGTGCCAGCAGTGTAGGGACAGGGAGGGAGCAGTACTTC	CASSVGTGREQYF
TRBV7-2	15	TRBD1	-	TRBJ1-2	TGTGCCAGCAGCGGGGGACAGGGAGGCCTCTATGGCTACACCTTC	CASSGGQGGLYGYTF
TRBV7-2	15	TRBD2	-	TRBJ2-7	TGTGCCAGCAGCCCAGGACTAGCGGCGCCCTACGAGCAGTACTTC	CASSPGLAAPYEQYF
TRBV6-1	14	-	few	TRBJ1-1	TGTGCCAGCAGTGAAGTAGGCAGGGACACTGAAGCTTTCTTT	CASSEVGRDTEAFF
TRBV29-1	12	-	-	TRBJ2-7	TGCAGCGTCTACTCGGTCTCCTACGAGCAGTACTTC	CSVYSVSYEQYF
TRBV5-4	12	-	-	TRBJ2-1	TGTGCCAGCAGCTTTCTATACAATGAGCAGTTCTTC	CASSFLYNEQFF
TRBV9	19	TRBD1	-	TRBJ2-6	TGTGCCAGCAGCGACGGACCGGGACAGTCGATCACTGGGGCCAACGTCCTGACTTTC	CASSDGPGQSITGANVLTF
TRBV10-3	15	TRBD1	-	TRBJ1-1	TGTGCCATCAGCGATCCACAGGGGAGGCCCACTGAAGCTTTCTTT	CAISDPQGRPTEAFF
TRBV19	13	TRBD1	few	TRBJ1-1	TGTGCCAGTACCCGGACAGGGAACACTGAAGCTTTCTTT	CASTRTGNTEAFF
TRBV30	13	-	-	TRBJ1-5	TGTGCCTGGAGTGTAGGAGGAAGGCAGCCCCAGCATTTT	CAWSVGGRQPQHF